The 4 T cell receptor beta chains below all came from one sample that was sequenced in a study of blood T cells in healthy people across ages. Primers used in a second PCR of about 7 to 11 cycles were a sample-barcoded 5' primer and a J-beta primer mix. TCRdb redid the calling of the 5' RACE reads with MiXCR, one entry per CDR3 protein. The data contain 1.5 million to 2 million distinct CDR3 sequences, roughly 27% of them singletons. Sample: blood. The source of these receptors is a woman aged 30 to 39 in good health.

The chain is built from TRBV5-1 and TRBJ2-4; D is unresolved. This CDR3 has 16 amino acids. Germline V lookup: CDR1 SGHRS, CDR2 YFSETQ. V was trimmed by 0 bases and J by 4 bases, leaving 14 bases between them. The CDR3 region is CASSLEALGIKNIQYF. For the CDR3, the DNA is TGCGCCAGCAGCTTGGAAGCTCTCGGTATAAAAAACATTCAGTACTTC.

In regard to this clonotype: Being one base from a much bigger clone, this may be a read error. The J gene is TRBJ2-5, the V gene TRBV29-1, with 13 nucleotides matching TRBD2. Germline V CDR1 and CDR2: SQVTM, ANQGSEA. With V trimmed by 6 bases and J by 11 bases, 12 bases remained unmatched. The CDR3 length is 14 residues. The DNA for the CDR3 is TGCAGCGTCCTCGGACTAGCGGGAGTCAATGAGCAGTACTTC. Translating gives CSVLGLAGVNEQYF. Using reference TRBV29-1 and TRBJ2-5 for the parts outside the CDR3, the full variable domain is SAVISQKPSRDICQRGTSLTIQCQVDSQVTMMFWYRQQPGQSLTLIATANQGSEATYESGFVIDKFPISRPNLTFSTLTVSNMSPEDSSIYLCSVLGLAGVNEQYFGPGTRLLVL.

This chain joins TRBV12-5 and TRBJ1-2; D gene unclear. V was pared by 0 bases and J by 4 bases, with 21 bases between. CDR3 length: 18 amino acids. Germline-derived CDR1 and CDR2 are LGHNT and FRNRAP. The CDR3 protein is CASGLVGTAEVTLYGYTF. Written as DNA, the CDR3 is TGTGCTAGTGGTTTGGTAGGAACAGCCGAAGTTACCCTCTATGGCTACACCTTC.

This clonotype appeared many times. The V and J genes are TRBV7-2 and TRBJ1-5, with TRBD1 as a possible D gene (5 bases). The germline gives CDR1 SGHTA, CDR2 FQGNSA. The CDR3 is made up of 13 amino acids. The V and J ends lost 3 bases and 7 bases respectively, with 10 bases between them. CDR3 sequence reads: CASSFGARQPQHF. The CDR3 region has the DNA TGTGCCAGCAGCTTTGGGGCCCGGCAGCCCCAGCATTTT. Full variable domain (rest looked up from reference TRBV7-2 and TRBJ1-5): GAGVSQSPSNKVTEKGKDVELRCDPISGHTALYWYRQSLGQGLEFLIYFQGNSAPDKSGLPSDRFSAERTGGSVSTLTIQRTQQEDSAVYLCASSFGARQPQHFGDGTRLSIL.